A single sample is the source of the 3 T cell receptor beta chains below, sequenced in a study of T cells after yellow fever vaccination. A single record per CDR3 protein comes from TCRdb applying MiXCR to the 5' RACE reads. The sample has 450,000 to 650,000 distinct CDR3 sequences, 20% to 25% seen once. The input for sequencing was PBMCs, taken 21 days after the first yellow fever vaccination. These receptors were taken from a man between 18 and 29 years old who received the YFV17D yellow fever vaccine.

The V call is TRBV4-1, the J call TRBJ1-5; a possible D gene is TRBD1 (5 bases). Trimming cost V 0 bases and J 4 bases, with 10 bases left between them. The CDR3 sequence is 15 residues long. Germline loops: CDR1 MGHRA, CDR2 YSYEKL. The DNA for the CDR3 is TGCGCCAGCAGCCAAGATCTGGGGACTAATCAGCCCCAGCATTTT. Translating gives CASSQDLGTNQPQHF.

V gene TRBV4-3 combines with J gene TRBJ1-3; D not certain. This CDR3 comprises 17 residues. V shed 1 base and J shed 0 bases, with 13 bases lying between them. Per the germline V gene, CDR1 is LGHNA and CDR2 is YSLEER. Here the CDR3 reads CASSQAGLPSSGNTIYF. DNA for the CDR3: TGCGCCAGCAGCCAAGCAGGACTACCGAGCTCTGGAAACACCATATATTTT.

This clonotype occurred a few times. The rearrangement joins TRBV20-1 to TRBJ2-1; tentatively, D is TRBD1 (6 bases). Deletions cut 6 bases from V and 6 bases from J, with 24 bases between. In germline, CDR1 is DFQATT, CDR2 SNEGSKA (reference sequence). The length of the CDR3 is 16 residues. The CDR3 sequence is CSAKPSTPGTPNEQFF. The CDR3 nucleotides read TGCAGTGCAAAACCGTCAACTCCCGGGACACCCAATGAGCAGTTCTTC.